A single sample is the source of the 2 T cell receptor beta chains below, sequenced in a study of CD8+ T cells in alopecia areata. Sequencing used cDNA as its template, made by extracting RNA and reverse transcribing it. Sequencing used immunoSEQ multiplex PCR; TCRdb keeps in-frame clones, though not all of them. In the table there are around 270,000 clones, about 62% of which are singletons. Sample treatment: oral pan-JAK inhibitor, 5-10 mg twice daily. Sequencing used CD4+ T cells sorted from blood, obtained at week 24, from a patient treated with tofacitinib. These receptors came from a human donor with alopecia areata.

The chain employs TRBV15 and TRBJ2-3; 10 nucleotides align to TRBD1. After removal of 3 bases from V and 4 bases from J, the junction contained 13 bases not matched to a gene. The CDR3 is made up of 18 amino acids. Germline-derived CDR1 and CDR2 are LNHNV and YYDKDF (reference sequence). As DNA, the CDR3 is TGTGCCACCAGCAGGGAAGGGATGACAGGGGGCGGCGCAGATACGCAGTATTTT. Protein product: CATSREGMTGGGADTQYF.

This clone was picked up a small number of times. The chain combines TRBV7-9 with TRBJ2-7; D call uncertain. Per the germline V gene, CDR1 is SEHNR and CDR2 is FQNEAQ (reference sequence). V shed 5 bases and J shed 2 bases, with 4 bases lying between them. The CDR3 length is 11 residues. For the CDR3, the DNA is TGTGCCAGCAGCACCACCTACGAGCAGTACTTC. It is translated as CASSTTYEQYF. Full variable domain (missing parts from reference TRBV7-9 and TRBJ2-7): DTGVSQNPRHKITKRGQNVTFRCDPISEHNRLYWYRQTLGQGPEFLTYFQNEAQLEKSRLLSDRFSAERPKGSFSTLEIQRTEQGDSAMYLCASSTTYEQYFGPGTRLTVT.